These 17 T cell receptor beta chains were sequenced from one sample in a study of T cell clonotyping in hematopoietic cell transplantation (dated by TCRdb to 2020 to 2023). The library was produced with the immunoSEQ multiplex PCR assay. The source is immuneACCESS, and TCRdb retained only in-frame sequences with V and J called. Part of the clones is not carried over; for the studies checked, unresolved V genes explain less than half of this, and the remainder is unexplained. Counted in this sample were approximately 16,000 clones; about 90% of them appeared once. The ten top clones hold approximately 3% of the sample. Specimen: peripheral blood mononuclear cells. These TCRs come from a man over 45 in good health. Some clones in this sample may be carry-over from other donors' samples.

This rearrangement joins TRBV5-1 to TRBJ2-7; D ambiguous. CDR1 SGHRS and CDR2 YFSETQ come from the germline V gene. V dropped 5 bases and J dropped 4 bases, with 13 bases sitting between them. CDR3 size: 13 residues. Here the CDR3 reads CASRPPGTYEQYF. The CDR3 DNA sequence: TGCGCCAGCAGACCCCCGGGTACGTACGAGCAGTACTTC.

This clone was counted a single time. V gene TRBV9 combines with J gene TRBJ2-7; perhaps TRBD2 as D (5 bases). Trimming pared 0 bases from V and 7 bases from J, leaving 11 bases between. The CDR3 is made up of 13 amino acids. Germline V CDR1 and CDR2: SGDLS, YYNGEE. The CDR3 here is CASSVGPGREQYF. In DNA, the CDR3 is TGTGCCAGCAGCGTAGGACCGGGGAGAGAGCAGTACTTC.

This chain links TRBV7-2 with TRBJ1-5, with unresolved D. Germline CDR1 reads SGHTA; CDR2 reads FQGNSA. V lost 0 bases and J 3 bases, leaving 6 bases between the germline ends. There are 14 residues in the CDR3. CDR3 bases: TGTGCCAGCAGCTTAGCAGGGCTCAATCAGCCCCAGCATTTT. The encoded protein is CASSLAGLNQPQHF.

The DNA of the CDR3 is TGCAGCGGGACTGTAGCGGGGCTTTACAATGAGCAGTTCTTC. This sequence encodes CSGTVAGLYNEQFF. The rearrangement uses TRBV29-1 and TRBJ2-1, with 8 bases lining up with TRBD2. The germline V gene encodes CDR1 SQVTM and CDR2 ANQGSEA. CDR3 length: 14 amino acids. Unmatched junction bases numbered 9, after V lost 7 bases and J lost 4 bases.

The chain employs TRBV7-2 and TRBJ2-1, with 11 bases that match TRBD2. This CDR3 has 19 residues. With 3 bases clipped from V and 0 bases from J, the junction kept 10 bases outside the gene matches. CDR1 and CDR2 from the germline V gene are SGHTA and FQGNSA. CDR3 amino acids: CASSLALAGGPSSYNEQFF. CDR3 sequence (DNA): TGTGCCAGCAGCTTGGCCCTAGCGGGGGGCCCGAGCTCCTACAATGAGCAGTTCTTC.

The rearrangement joins TRBV10-3 to TRBJ1-2; D not resolved. Germline CDR1 reads ENHRY; CDR2 reads SYGVKD. Deletions cut 9 bases from V and 6 bases from J, with 17 bases between. The CDR3 is made up of 13 amino acids. The CDR3 here is CAISQEPLDGYTF. CDR3 DNA sequence: TGTGCCATAAGCCAGGAACCGCTCGATGGCTACACCTTC.

The genes are TRBV7-2 and TRBJ1-1; D gene ambiguous. The CDR3 spans 13 residues. Germline CDR1 and CDR2: SGHTA and FQGNSA. The V end was cut by 7 bases, the J end by 1 base, with 10 bases between. CDR3 in amino acids: CASTLEWNTEAFF. Here the CDR3 DNA reads TGTGCCAGCACCCTGGAATGGAACACTGAAGCTTTCTTT. The complete variable domain, with remaining parts taken from reference TRBV7-2 and TRBJ1-1, reads GAGVSQSPSNKVTEKGKDVELRCDPISGHTALYWYRQSLGQGLEFLIYFQGNSAPDKSGLPSDRFSAERTGGSVSTLTIQRTQQEDSAVYLCASTLEWNTEAFFGQGTRLTVV.

V is TRBV29-1 and J is TRBJ2-2, with 7 bases identical to TRBD1. V shed 3 bases and J 3 bases; nucleotides not matched to a gene: 7. The CDR3 has 15 amino acids. In germline, CDR1 is SQVTM, CDR2 ANQGSEA. CDR3 region: CSVDRTGADTGELFF. The CDR3 nucleotides read TGCAGCGTTGACCGTACAGGGGCGGACACCGGGGAGCTGTTTTTT.

The chain couples TRBV28 to TRBJ2-7; maybe TRBD1 (6 bases). V was pared by 3 bases and J by 3 bases, with 15 bases between. This CDR3 contains 15 residues. Germline loops: CDR1 MDHEN, CDR2 SYDVKM. CDR3 protein: CASSFTGTQNYEQYF. The CDR3 coding sequence is TGTGCCAGCAGTTTCACCGGGACACAAAACTACGAGCAGTACTTC.

The chain employs TRBV5-1 and TRBJ1-2; D may be TRBD1 (6 bases). The CDR3 sequence is 17 residues long. Germline lookup yields CDR1 SGHRS and CDR2 YFSETQ. V lost 1 base to trimming and J lost 9 bases, with 25 bases between them. CDR3 bases: TGCGCCAGCAGCTTGTCTCAGCTCGGCAGGGGATTTGGGCGCTACACCTTC. It encodes CASSLSQLGRGFGRYTF.

The V and J genes are TRBV10-3 and TRBJ2-5; D is unclear. TRBJ2-7 explains the end of the DNA better; the J call may be wrong. The CDR3 runs to 11 residues. Germline CDR1 ENHRY, CDR2 SYGVKD. The chain's CDR3 is CAISESLEQYF. The CDR3 nucleotides are TGTGCCATCAGTGAGTCGCTCGAGCAGTACTTC.

V usage is TRBV7-2 and J usage is TRBJ2-7; tentatively, D is TRBD1 (5 bases). Germline V gene sequence: CDR1 SGHTA, CDR2 FQGNSA. The V end was cut by 7 bases, the J end by 4 bases, with 17 bases between. This CDR3 is built from 14 residues. CDR3 nucleotide sequence: TGTGCCAGCACCACCGGACCGCAGGGTTACGAGCAGTACTTC. Protein sequence: CASTTGPQGYEQYF.

In its sample, this clone was seen a few times. The chain employs TRBV6-1 and TRBJ1-2; no firm D call. The CDR3 covers 13 residues. Germline assignment: CDR1 MNHNS and CDR2 SASEGT. V was trimmed by 2 bases and J by 6 bases, leaving 10 bases between them. The CDR3 sequence: CASSETAGDGYTF. CDR3 nucleotides: TGTGCCAGCAGTGAAACGGCAGGTGATGGCTACACCTTC.

The chain combines TRBV29-1 with TRBJ2-5; perhaps TRBD1 as D (6 bases). This CDR3 contains 14 residues. Germline V gene sequence: CDR1 SQVTM, CDR2 ANQGSEA. V lost 0 bases and J 4 bases, leaving 12 bases between the germline ends. In DNA, the CDR3 is TGCAGCGTTGAAGATGGGGGCAGGGGAGAGACCCAGTACTTC. Its translation: CSVEDGGRGETQYF.

The genes are TRBV6-1 and TRBJ2-7; 10 bases line up with TRBD1. The length of the CDR3 is 16 residues. V lost 3 bases, J lost 5 bases, and 10 bases stayed unmatched. Germline V lookup: CDR1 MNHNS, CDR2 SASEGT. This CDR3 reads CASSEQPGQGIHEQYF. DNA for the CDR3: TGTGCCAGCAGTGAGCAGCCGGGACAGGGGATCCACGAGCAGTACTTC.

The V and J genes are TRBV6-5 and TRBJ1-4; no reliable D call. This CDR3 region has 13 residues. Between the trimmed V and J ends, which lost 2 bases and 8 bases, there was a span of 9 bases. Germline loops: CDR1 MNHEY, CDR2 SVGAGI. The DNA of the CDR3 is TGTGCCAGCAGTTACAGGGTAGAGGAAAAACTGTTTTTT. It translates to CASSYRVEEKLFF.

The chain couples TRBV6-6 to TRBJ1-5; D remains ambiguous. CDR1 is MNHNY and CDR2 is SVGAGI in the germline V gene (reference sequence). Between the trimmed V and J ends, which lost 7 bases and 0 bases, there was a span of 13 bases. The CDR3 has 15 amino acids. The CDR3 nucleotides read TGTGCCAGCAACCCCGGGAGGGATAGCAATCAGCCCCAGCATTTT. Amino acid sequence: CASNPGRDSNQPQHF.